These T cell receptor beta chains were read from a single sample in a study of cytomegalovirus exposure and HLA in healthy donors. Using immunoSEQ multiplex PCR, the repertoire was profiled, and TCRdb retains in-frame clones only, with some absent. In the table there are over 110,000 clones, 82% of which are singletons. The sequenced material came from PBMCs. All receptors derive from a male donor in good health and CMV-seronegative. The CDR3 runs from the conserved cysteine through the conserved F or W. A D gene is named only where the DNA matches it firmly. Part of the rows lack a size; the others show once, few, many or a class for expanded clones.

abundance: few; d_gene: TRBD1; j_gene: TRBJ1-4; v_gene: TRBV11-2; CDR3aa: CASSRTARGEEKLFF; CDR3nt: TGTGCCAGCAGCCGGACAGCCAGGGGGGAAGAAAAACTGTTTTTT
abundance: -; d_gene: TRBD2; j_gene: TRBJ2-1; v_gene: TRBV5-1; CDR3aa: CASSPPGLAGHNEQFF; CDR3nt: TGCGCCAGCAGCCCCCCGGGACTAGCGGGTCACAATGAGCAGTTCTTC
abundance: -; d_gene: TRBD1; j_gene: TRBJ1-2; v_gene: TRBV11-2; CDR3aa: CASSERPTGKSYGYTF; CDR3nt: TGTGCCAGCAGCGAAAGGCCGACAGGGAAAAGCTATGGCTACACCTTC
abundance: once; d_gene: TRBD1; j_gene: TRBJ2-7; v_gene: TRBV6-5; CDR3aa: CASSYGTGFAYEQYF; CDR3nt: TGTGCCAGCAGTTACGGGACAGGCTTTGCCTACGAGCAGTACTTC
abundance: few; d_gene: -; j_gene: TRBJ1-1; v_gene: TRBV7-2; CDR3aa: CASSLALAGVTEAFF; CDR3nt: TGTGCCAGCAGCTTAGCGCTGGCAGGGGTCACTGAAGCTTTCTTT
abundance: few; d_gene: -; j_gene: TRBJ2-7; v_gene: TRBV4-3; CDR3aa: CASSQDHEPQAYEQYF; CDR3nt: TGCGCCAGCAGCCAAGATCACGAGCCCCAGGCCTACGAGCAGTACTTC
abundance: -; d_gene: -; j_gene: TRBJ1-1; v_gene: TRBV15; CDR3aa: CATSRERWTEAFF; CDR3nt: TGTGCCACCAGCAGAGAGAGGTGGACTGAAGCTTTCTTT
abundance: -; d_gene: TRBD2; j_gene: TRBJ2-7; v_gene: TRBV18; CDR3aa: CASSPEREGTYEQYF; CDR3nt: TGTGCCAGCTCACCCGAGCGGGAGGGAACCTACGAGCAGTACTTC
abundance: -; d_gene: -; j_gene: TRBJ2-3; v_gene: TRBV2; CDR3aa: CASAPRQPDTQYF; CDR3nt: TGTGCCAGCGCTCCGCGACAGCCCGATACGCAGTATTTT
abundance: -; d_gene: TRBD2; j_gene: TRBJ2-7; v_gene: TRBV9; CDR3aa: CASSPASGSYEQYF; CDR3nt: TGTGCCAGCAGCCCCGCTAGCGGCTCCTACGAGCAGTACTTC
abundance: -; d_gene: TRBD1; j_gene: TRBJ1-1; v_gene: TRBV28; CDR3aa: CASKGLIGTGMNTEAFF; CDR3nt: TGTGCCAGCAAGGGACTTATCGGGACAGGTATGAACACTGAAGCTTTCTTT
abundance: -; d_gene: TRBD1; j_gene: TRBJ1-4; v_gene: TRBV25-1; CDR3aa: CASSPSTGAATNEKLFF; CDR3nt: TGTGCCAGCAGTCCCTCGACAGGGGCGGCAACTAATGAAAAACTGTTTTTT
abundance: -; d_gene: -; j_gene: TRBJ2-5; v_gene: TRBV19; CDR3aa: CASRTGTRGPQTQYF; CDR3nt: TGTGCCAGTAGAACCGGGACTCGAGGGCCACAGACCCAGTACTTC
abundance: -; d_gene: -; j_gene: TRBJ1-5; v_gene: TRBV2; CDR3aa: CASRDMGNQPQHF; CDR3nt: TGTGCCAGCAGGGACATGGGCAATCAGCCCCAGCATTTT
abundance: -; d_gene: TRBD2; j_gene: TRBJ2-2; v_gene: TRBV4-1; CDR3aa: CASSHGTSAGELFF; CDR3nt: TGCGCCAGCAGCCACGGTACTAGCGCCGGGGAGCTGTTTTTT
abundance: few; d_gene: TRBD1; j_gene: TRBJ1-1; v_gene: TRBV6-6; CDR3aa: CASSYIQGTEAFF; CDR3nt: TGTGCCAGCAGTTATATACAGGGGACTGAAGCTTTCTTT
abundance: -; d_gene: -; j_gene: TRBJ2-5; v_gene: TRBV5-6; CDR3aa: CASSFRETQYF; CDR3nt: TGTGCCAGCAGCTTTCGGGAGACCCAGTACTTC
abundance: -; d_gene: TRBD1; j_gene: TRBJ2-7; v_gene: TRBV27; CDR3aa: CASSPGQSYEQYF; CDR3nt: TGTGCCAGCAGCCCGGGACAGAGCTACGAGCAGTACTTC
abundance: -; d_gene: -; j_gene: TRBJ1-2; v_gene: TRBV27; CDR3aa: CASSPLGGDGYTF; CDR3nt: TGTGCCAGCAGTCCCCTAGGGGGGGATGGCTACACCTTC
abundance: -; d_gene: -; j_gene: TRBJ2-6; v_gene: TRBV10-3; CDR3aa: CAISESEDGANVLTF; CDR3nt: TGTGCCATCAGTGAGTCGGAGGATGGGGCCAACGTCCTGACTTTC
abundance: few; d_gene: -; j_gene: TRBJ1-1; v_gene: TRBV6-1; CDR3aa: CASRTMGGAQHEAFF; CDR3nt: TGTGCCAGCAGAACCATGGGGGGGGCCCAGCACGAAGCTTTCTTT
abundance: -; d_gene: -; j_gene: TRBJ1-5; v_gene: TRBV15; CDR3aa: CATSGFNRAGDQPQHF; CDR3nt: TGTGCCACCAGCGGATTTAACAGGGCGGGTGATCAGCCCCAGCATTTT
abundance: -; d_gene: -; j_gene: TRBJ2-2; v_gene: TRBV27; CDR3aa: CASSEPGIRGGELFF; CDR3nt: TGTGCCAGCAGTGAACCCGGGATCCGAGGCGGGGAGCTGTTTTTT
abundance: -; d_gene: -; j_gene: TRBJ1-6; v_gene: TRBV27; CDR3aa: CASTVLGSDSPLHF; CDR3nt: TGTGCCAGCACCGTCCTCGGGTCGGATTCACCCCTCCACTTT
abundance: -; d_gene: -; j_gene: TRBJ1-1; v_gene: TRBV7-2; CDR3aa: CASSGYRVTEAFF; CDR3nt: TGTGCCAGCAGCGGATACAGGGTCACTGAAGCTTTCTTT
abundance: -; d_gene: TRBD1; j_gene: TRBJ1-3; v_gene: TRBV28; CDR3aa: CASSLTWTGSGNTIYF; CDR3nt: TGTGCCAGCAGTTTGACCTGGACAGGCTCTGGAAACACCATATATTTT
abundance: -; d_gene: -; j_gene: TRBJ2-5; v_gene: TRBV2; CDR3aa: CASSATGRETQYF; CDR3nt: TGTGCCAGCAGTGCGACAGGGAGGGAGACCCAGTACTTC
abundance: -; d_gene: -; j_gene: TRBJ1-2; v_gene: TRBV9; CDR3aa: CASSHPGLLNYGYTF; CDR3nt: TGTGCCAGCAGCCACCCTGGCCTACTAAACTATGGCTACACCTTC
abundance: -; d_gene: -; j_gene: TRBJ2-1; v_gene: TRBV6-5; CDR3aa: CASALLSSYNEQFF; CDR3nt: TGTGCCAGCGCCCTTCTTAGCTCCTACAATGAGCAGTTCTTC
abundance: -; d_gene: TRBD1; j_gene: TRBJ2-3; v_gene: TRBV4-3; CDR3aa: CASSRGDRGADTQYF; CDR3nt: TGCGCCAGCAGCCGAGGGGACAGGGGTGCAGATACGCAGTATTTT
abundance: -; d_gene: TRBD2; j_gene: TRBJ2-7; v_gene: TRBV27; CDR3aa: CASTVSGIGYEQYF; CDR3nt: TGTGCCAGCACTGTTAGCGGGATAGGCTACGAGCAGTACTTC
abundance: -; d_gene: -; j_gene: TRBJ1-2; v_gene: TRBV30; CDR3aa: CAWNVLLEGGYTF; CDR3nt: TGTGCCTGGAATGTCCTTTTAGAGGGCGGCTACACCTTC
abundance: -; d_gene: -; j_gene: TRBJ1-1; v_gene: TRBV28; CDR3aa: CASTTKGRGDTEAFF; CDR3nt: TGTGCCAGCACCACCAAGGGCAGGGGCGACACTGAAGCTTTCTTT
abundance: -; d_gene: -; j_gene: TRBJ1-5; v_gene: TRBV7-2; CDR3aa: CASSLSPSNQPQHF; CDR3nt: TGTGCCAGCAGCTTAAGCCCAAGCAATCAGCCCCAGCATTTT
abundance: -; d_gene: -; j_gene: TRBJ2-1; v_gene: TRBV19; CDR3aa: CASSYGGPYNEQFF; CDR3nt: TGTGCCAGTAGCTACGGGGGGCCCTACAATGAGCAGTTCTTC
abundance: few; d_gene: -; j_gene: TRBJ1-4; v_gene: TRBV2; CDR3aa: CASSEALGQGEKLFF; CDR3nt: TGTGCCAGCAGTGAAGCCCTGGGACAAGGTGAAAAACTGTTTTTT
abundance: few; d_gene: TRBD1; j_gene: TRBJ1-2; v_gene: TRBV19; CDR3aa: CASSHLGDRLYGYTF; CDR3nt: TGTGCCAGTAGCCATCTAGGGGACAGACTCTATGGCTACACCTTC
abundance: -; d_gene: TRBD1; j_gene: TRBJ1-6; v_gene: TRBV19; CDR3aa: CASSGTGEGLHF; CDR3nt: TGTGCCAGTAGTGGGACAGGGGAAGGCCTCCACTTT
abundance: -; d_gene: -; j_gene: TRBJ2-2; v_gene: TRBV27; CDR3aa: CASRPLGARTGELFF; CDR3nt: TGTGCCAGCAGACCTTTGGGGGCGCGAACCGGGGAGCTGTTTTTT
abundance: -; d_gene: -; j_gene: TRBJ2-5; v_gene: TRBV9; CDR3aa: CASSSNGPTQYF; CDR3nt: TGTGCCAGCAGCTCGAACGGTCCGACCCAGTACTTC
abundance: -; d_gene: -; j_gene: TRBJ2-5; v_gene: TRBV20-1; CDR3aa: CSARLRETQYF; CDR3nt: TGCAGTGCTAGACTTCGAGAGACCCAGTACTTC
abundance: -; d_gene: TRBD2; j_gene: TRBJ2-1; v_gene: TRBV27; CDR3aa: CASSFSGTTINGQFF; CDR3nt: TGTGCCAGCAGTTTTTCCGGGACTACCATCAATGGGCAGTTCTTC